This T cell receptor beta chain comes out of a study of T cell changes during pregnancy in multiple sclerosis. CDR3 size: 14 residues. Between the trimmed V and J ends, which lost 0 bases and 3 bases, there was a span of 9 bases. The germline V gene encodes CDR1 SGHDN and CDR2 FVKESK. The repertoire was sequenced with immunoSEQ multiplex PCR; TCRdb's copy has only in-frame clones and lacks some. Found here are under 15,000 clones, roughly 86% of them singletons; the top ten hold roughly 14%. This clone showed up just a few times. The rearrangement links TRBV14 to TRBJ2-7; unclear D gene. The clonotype was recovered from a female donor in good health, enrolled as a control in a pregnancy study. The sequences come from CD8+ T cells from peripheral blood mononuclear cells, collected in the second trimester of pregnancy. In nucleotides, the CDR3 is TGTGCCAGCAGCCAAGATGGCCCCTTCTACGAGCAGTACTTC. Protein sequence: CASSQDGPFYEQYF.